The 26 T cell receptor beta chains below were found in one sample sequenced in a study of CD8+CD57+ T cells in acquired aplastic anemia. Profiling that covered TCR beta VDJ and CDR3 relied on genomic DNA as its template. TCRdb redid the calling of the reads with MiXCR, one entry per CDR3 protein. Of approximately 270,000 distinct CDR3 sequences in the sample, roughly three fifths were seen once. The specimen sequenced was sorted CD4+, CD8+, or CD8+CD57+ T cells (not recorded which) from PBMCs. These receptors were collected from a human donor with severe aplastic anemia or a healthy control (not recorded which).

The V call is TRBV2, the J call TRBJ2-7; D gene ambiguous. CDR3 size: 14 residues. Germline-derived CDR1 and CDR2 are SNHLY and FYNNEI. The germline V and J ends were trimmed by 8 bases and 4 bases, with 18 bases remaining between them. CDR3 protein: CASDLGSPPYEQYF. The CDR3 coding sequence is TGTGCCAGCGACTTAGGGTCCCCCCCATACGAGCAGTACTTC.

This chain uses TRBV10-2 with TRBJ2-1; the D gene is possibly TRBD1 (6 bases). The CDR3 spans 15 residues. CDR1 is WSHSY, CDR2 SAAADI, per germline. With 8 bases removed from V and 4 bases from J, the gap between germline ends came to 18 bases. The DNA of the CDR3 is TGCGCCAGCCGAGCCCACGGACAGAATTACAATGAGCAGTTCTTC. Translation gives CASRAHGQNYNEQFF.

In DNA form, the CDR3 reads TGTGCCAGCAGCACCCATGACAGGGTCACTGAAGCTTTCTTT. As protein: CASSTHDRVTEAFF. The chain links TRBV9 to TRBJ1-1; 7 bases are a match to TRBD1. The CDR3 runs to 14 residues. CDR1 SGDLS and CDR2 YYNGEE come from the germline V gene. Trimming took 4 bases from V and 4 from J; bases not matched to a gene: 7.

This sequence joins TRBV29-1 and TRBJ2-7; D possibly corresponds to TRBD2 (7 bases). The CDR3 runs 14 residues. Per the germline V gene, CDR1 is SQVTM and CDR2 is ANQGSEA. V lost 6 bases and J lost 3, with 18 bases in between. This CDR3 reads CSVGGTPDLYEQYF. The CDR3 region has the DNA TGCAGCGTGGGAGGGACACCCGACCTCTACGAGCAGTACTTC.

The rearrangement links TRBV29-1 to TRBJ2-5; 9 bases are a match to TRBD1. The CDR3 covers 15 residues. V lost 7 bases and J lost 3; bases outside the gene matches: 12. The germline CDR1 and CDR2 sequences are SQVTM and ANQGSEA. The CDR3 DNA reads as TGCAGCGCCGAACCGGGACAGGGTGGAGAAGAGACCCAGTACTTC. Its translation is CSAEPGQGGEETQYF.

This chain uses TRBV29-1 with TRBJ2-7; perhaps TRBD2 as D (5 bases). V dropped 8 bases and J dropped 4 bases, with 15 bases sitting between them. The CDR3 spans 12 residues. The germline CDR1 and CDR2 sequences are SQVTM and ANQGSEA. The chain's CDR3 is CSSRGSRYEQYF. For the CDR3, the DNA is TGCAGCTCCCGAGGGAGTAGGTACGAGCAGTACTTC.

CDR3 sequence reads: CASSDSPLSGYTF. The CDR3 DNA follows: TGTGCCAGCAGTGACTCTCCGTTGTCCGGCTACACCTTC. This chain connects TRBV6-1 to TRBJ1-2; no reliable D call. In germline, CDR1 is MNHNS, CDR2 SASEGT. The CDR3 runs to 13 residues. Between the trimmed V and J ends, which lost 3 bases and 8 bases, there was a span of 13 bases.

The chain couples TRBV10-1 to TRBJ2-7; 9 nucleotides line up with TRBD2. Per the germline V gene, CDR1 is WNHNN and CDR2 is SYGVQD (reference sequence). The CDR3 is 15 residues long. J gave up 7 bases and V 3 bases, and 10 bases lay outside the gene matches. The CDR3 nucleotides are TGCGCCAGCAGTGACCGCGGGAGGGCCCCCGGGGAGCAGTACTTC. Residues: CASSDRGRAPGEQYF.

The chain has TRBV15 and TRBJ1-5; 8 bases are shared with TRBD1. The length of the CDR3 is 15 residues. V lost 0 bases, J lost 6 bases, and 4 bases stayed unmatched. The germline V gene has CDR1 LNHNV and CDR2 YYDKDF (reference sequence). The CDR3 nucleotides are TGTGCCACCAGCAGAGATTCAGGGGGCGGTCAGCCCCAGCATTTT. Translating gives CATSRDSGGGQPQHF.

This chain links TRBV19 with TRBJ1-4; D unclear. CDR3 length: 14 residues. Per the germline V gene, CDR1 is LNHDA and CDR2 is SQIVND (reference sequence). Trimming removed 4 bases from V and 5 bases from J, with 11 bases in between. Here the CDR3 reads CASSTLDLNEKLFF. The DNA for the CDR3 is TGTGCCAGTAGTACATTAGACCTGAATGAAAAACTGTTTTTT.

The V and J genes are TRBV20-1 and TRBJ1-1, with D possibly matching TRBD1 (5 bases). V was shortened by 1 base and J by 4 bases, with 13 bases between the two germline ends. The germline CDR1 and CDR2 sequences are DFQATT and SNEGSKA (reference sequence). The CDR3 length is 14 residues. As DNA, the CDR3 is TGCAGTGCTAGAGTTGGGGGGGAAGCCACTGAAGCTTTCTTT. Amino acids: CSARVGGEATEAFF.

There are many counts of this clonotype. The chain combines TRBV7-3 with TRBJ2-2; 12 bases map to TRBD2. Germline CDR1 and CDR2: SGHTA and FQGTGA. V dropped 6 bases and J dropped 3; count of bases not matched to a gene: 5. The CDR3 spans 16 residues. CDR3 coding DNA: TGTGCCAGCAGTCCAACTAGCGGGGGGCACACCGGGGAGCTGTTTTTT. It translates to CASSPTSGGHTGELFF.

The chain employs TRBV27 and TRBJ2-2, with D unresolved. The V gene's germline CDR1 is MNHEY and CDR2 SMNVEV (reference sequence). V dropped 1 base and J dropped 3 bases, with 6 bases sitting between them. This CDR3 is built from 14 residues. The CDR3 DNA follows: TGTGCCAGCAGTTTATTAGATTACACCGGGGAGCTGTTTTTT. Translating it yields CASSLLDYTGELFF.

The chain uses TRBV29-1 and TRBJ2-7, with D possibly TRBD1 on 6 matching bases. The V gene lost 8 bases and the J gene lost 1 base, with 18 bases spanning the gap. Germline lookup yields CDR1 SQVTM and CDR2 ANQGSEA. This CDR3 has 14 amino acids. CDR3 sequence (DNA): TGCAGCCTCCCAAGCACAGGGCGTTCCTACGAGCAGTACTTC. Translated, it gives CSLPSTGRSYEQYF.

The gene calls are TRBV10-1 and TRBJ2-2; D possibly corresponds to TRBD1 (6 bases). The CDR3 spans 16 residues. V gave up 8 bases and J gave up 6 bases, with 22 bases separating them. From germline, CDR1 is WNHNN and CDR2 SYGVQD (reference sequence). The CDR3 loop reads CASGEVQGWDAGELFF. The DNA for the CDR3 is TGCGCCAGCGGAGAGGTACAGGGCTGGGACGCCGGGGAGCTGTTTTTT.

This clonotype has a single count. The chain is built from TRBV19 and TRBJ2-7; D not certain. The V end was cut by 3 bases, the J end by 2 bases, with 14 bases between. Per germline, CDR1 LNHDA and CDR2 SQIVND (reference sequence). The CDR3 loop spans 15 amino acids. CDR3 sequence: CASSIMGRSTYEQYF. The CDR3 DNA reads TGTGCCAGTAGTATCATGGGCAGGTCCACCTACGAGCAGTACTTC.

This clonotype turned up a few times. The chain uses TRBV20-1 and TRBJ2-7; D unclear. The CDR3 is 11 residues long. CDR1 DFQATT and CDR2 SNEGSKA come from the germline V gene (reference sequence). Trimming took 4 bases from V and 1 from J, leaving 5 bases between them. This CDR3 reads CSATTSYEQYF. For the CDR3, the DNA is TGCAGTGCTACGACGTCCTACGAGCAGTACTTC.

The DNA for the CDR3 is TGTGCCAGCAGCCACCAGGGCGTCTTGGGCGAGCAGTACTTC. Translating it yields CASSHQGVLGEQYF. The J gene is TRBJ2-7, the V gene TRBV7-9; D possibly corresponds to TRBD1 (5 bases). CDR3 size: 14 residues. In germline, CDR1 is SEHNR, CDR2 FQNEAQ (reference sequence). With 5 bases removed from V and 6 bases from J, the gap between germline ends came to 17 bases.

This chain uses TRBV29-1 with TRBJ2-7; D might be TRBD2 (6 bases). Germline values: CDR1 SQVTM, CDR2 ANQGSEA. The CDR3 runs 12 residues. Trimming left V 5 bases short and J 5 bases short, with 13 bases between. DNA of the CDR3: TGCAGCGTTAGGACGGGGGTGGACGAGCAGTACTTC. Encoded protein: CSVRTGVDEQYF.

There are many counts of this clonotype. The J gene is TRBJ2-7, the V gene TRBV2, with 7 bases lining up with TRBD1. V gave up 6 bases and J gave up 1 base; unmatched junction bases: 3. The CDR3 covers 13 residues. CDR1 is SNHLY, CDR2 FYNNEI, per germline. The CDR3 region has the DNA TGTGCCAGCAGCCCGGACAGGTCCTACGAGCAGTACTTC. The encoded protein is CASSPDRSYEQYF.

This clonotype was detected only once. One base away lies a much larger clone, so this may be a sequencing read error. The chain carries TRBV6-1 and TRBJ2-1, with D unclear. The CDR3 covers 14 residues. Deletions cut 7 bases from V and 5 bases from J, with 15 bases between. Per germline, CDR1 MNHNS and CDR2 SASEGT. DNA for the CDR3: TGTGCCAGCAAATATAGGATACGCGACAATGAGCAGTTCTTC. This translates into CASKYRIRDNEQFF.

The J gene is TRBJ1-2, the V gene TRBV29-1; D unresolved. Germline-derived CDR1 and CDR2 are SQVTM and ANQGSEA. Trimming cost V 6 bases and J 0 bases, with 8 bases left between them. The CDR3 is 12 amino acids. Here the CDR3 DNA reads TGCAGCGTCAGGACGGCTAACTATGGCTACACCTTC. This encodes CSVRTANYGYTF.

The rearrangement joins TRBV25-1 to TRBJ2-3; D might be TRBD1 (5 bases). The CDR3 covers 13 residues. V lost 6 bases and J lost 4, with 11 bases in between. Germline V CDR1 and CDR2: MGHDK, SYGVNS. CDR3 in amino acids: CASSIQDADTQYF. In nucleotides, the CDR3 is TGTGCCAGCAGCATACAGGACGCAGATACGCAGTATTTT.

This chain uses TRBV24-1 with TRBJ1-4; D is possibly TRBD1 (5 bases). Germline-derived CDR1 and CDR2 are KGHDR and SFDVKD. This CDR3 comprises 15 residues. V lost 4 bases to trimming and J lost 5 bases, with 13 bases between them. CDR3: CATSEGTEFNEKLFF. The CDR3 bases are TGTGCCACCAGTGAGGGGACTGAATTCAATGAAAAACTGTTTTTT.

There are many counts of this clonotype. One junction end disagrees with the germline gene, perhaps due to a read error. CDR3 residues: CASSLDRGNSPLHF. CDR3 bases: TGTGCCAGCAGCTTAGACAGGGGGAATTCACCCCTCCACTTT. V is TRBV5-1 and J is TRBJ1-6; TRBD1 aligns across 9 bases. CDR3 length: 14 amino acids. The germline CDR1 and CDR2 sequences are SGHRS and YFSETQ.

The rearrangement uses TRBV7-6 and TRBJ2-2, with D maybe TRBD1 (6 bases). CDR3 length: 15 residues. V was clipped by 3 bases and J by 3 bases, with 11 bases between them. Germline V gives CDR1 SGHVS, CDR2 FNYEAQ. The CDR3 is CASSFQDSDTGELFF. DNA of the CDR3: TGTGCCAGCAGCTTTCAGGACAGTGACACCGGGGAGCTGTTTTTT. Using reference TRBV7-6 and TRBJ2-2 for the parts outside the CDR3, the full variable domain is GAGVSQSPRYKVTKRGQDVALRCDPISGHVSLYWYRQALGQGPEFLTYFNYEAQQDKSGLPNDRFSAERPEGSISTLTIQRTEQRDSAMYRCASSFQDSDTGELFFGEGSRLTVL.